A few counts support the clone carrying this T cell receptor beta chain. Its antigen is unidentified. Produced via immunoSEQ multiplex PCR; TCRdb's table is partial and in-frame only. Here the sample spans under 90,000 clones, around 89% being singletons. The CDR3 spans 13 residues. CDR1 and CDR2 from the germline V gene are MNHNS and SASEGT. The V and J ends lost 7 bases and 4 bases respectively, with 12 bases between them. These data are taken from a study of OX40 agonist ivuxolimab in advanced cancers. Across the study: Every 2 weeks, ivuxolimab was infused into the patients intravenously at between 0.01 and 10 mg/kg. General observations from the study: The study observed clonal expansion of CD4+ and CD8+ blood T cells by week 6 at 0.1 to 3.0 mg/kg. Also showing low normalized T-cell clonal expansion were some of the nonresponders.

The genes are TRBV6-1 and TRBJ2-3; no definite D call. The sequencing here drew on CD4+ or CD8+ T cells sorted from blood, taken in a trial of the OX40 agonist ivuxolimab. The TCR originated in an adult with an advanced solid tumor such as melanoma, head and neck, liver or kidney cancer. The CDR3 here is CASTLRVSDTQYF. CDR3 DNA sequence: TGTGCCAGCACTCTAAGGGTGTCAGATACGCAGTATTTT.